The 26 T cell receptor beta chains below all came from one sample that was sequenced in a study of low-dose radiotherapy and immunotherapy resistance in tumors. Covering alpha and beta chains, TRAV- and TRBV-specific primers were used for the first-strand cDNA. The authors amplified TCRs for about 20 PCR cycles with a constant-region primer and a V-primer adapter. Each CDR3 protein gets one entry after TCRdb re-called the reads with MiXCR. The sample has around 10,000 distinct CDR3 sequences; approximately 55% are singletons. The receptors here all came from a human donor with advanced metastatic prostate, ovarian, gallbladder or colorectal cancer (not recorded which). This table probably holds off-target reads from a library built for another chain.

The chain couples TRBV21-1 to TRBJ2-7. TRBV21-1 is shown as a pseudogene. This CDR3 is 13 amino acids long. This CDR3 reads CAFRKQNSYEQYF. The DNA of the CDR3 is TGTGCCTTCCGGAAACAGAACTCCTACGAGCAGTACTTC.

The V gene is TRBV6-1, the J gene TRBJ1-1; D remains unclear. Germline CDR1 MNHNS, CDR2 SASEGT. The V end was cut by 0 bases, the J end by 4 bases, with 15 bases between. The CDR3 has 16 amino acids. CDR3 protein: CASSEARYPRITEAFF. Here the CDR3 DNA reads TGTGCCAGCAGTGAAGCGCGGTATCCCCGAATCACTGAAGCTTTCTTT.

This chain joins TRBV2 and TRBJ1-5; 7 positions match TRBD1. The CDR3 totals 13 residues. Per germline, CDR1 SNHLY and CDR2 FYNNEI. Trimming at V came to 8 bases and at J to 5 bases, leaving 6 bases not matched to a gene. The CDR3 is CASEDRSDQPQHF. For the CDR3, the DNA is TGTGCCAGCGAGGACAGGTCAGATCAGCCCCAGCATTTT. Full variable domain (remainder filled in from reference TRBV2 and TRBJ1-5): EPEVTQTPSHQVTQMGQEVILRCVPISNHLYFYWYRQILGQKVEFLVSFYNNEISEKSEIFDDQFSVERPDGSNFTLKIRSTKLEDSAMYFCASEDRSDQPQHFGDGTRLSIL.

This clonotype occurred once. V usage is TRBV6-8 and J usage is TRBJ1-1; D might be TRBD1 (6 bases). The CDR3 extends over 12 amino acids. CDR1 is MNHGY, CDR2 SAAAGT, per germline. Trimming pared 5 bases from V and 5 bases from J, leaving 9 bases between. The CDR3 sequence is CASSRGGTEAFF. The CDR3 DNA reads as TGTGCCAGCAGTAGGGGGGGGACTGAAGCTTTCTTT.

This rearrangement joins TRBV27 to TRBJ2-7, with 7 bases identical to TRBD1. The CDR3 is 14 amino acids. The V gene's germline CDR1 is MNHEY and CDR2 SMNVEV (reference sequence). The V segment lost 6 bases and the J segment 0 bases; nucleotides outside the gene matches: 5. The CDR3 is CASRVQGSSYEQYF. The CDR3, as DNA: TGTGCCAGCAGGGTACAGGGGAGCTCCTACGAGCAGTACTTC.

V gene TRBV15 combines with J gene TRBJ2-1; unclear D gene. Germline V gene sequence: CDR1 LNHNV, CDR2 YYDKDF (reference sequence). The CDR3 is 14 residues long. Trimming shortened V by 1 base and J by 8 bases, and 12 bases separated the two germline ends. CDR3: CATSRVPRGDEQFF. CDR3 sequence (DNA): TGTGCCACCAGCAGAGTGCCCAGAGGAGATGAGCAGTTCTTC. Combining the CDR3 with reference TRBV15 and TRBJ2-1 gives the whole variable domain DAMVIQNPRYQVTQFGKPVTLSCSQTLNHNVMYWYQQKSSQAPKLLFHYYDKDFNNEADTPDNFQSRRPNTSFCFLDIRSPGLGDTAMYLCATSRVPRGDEQFFGPGTRLTVL.

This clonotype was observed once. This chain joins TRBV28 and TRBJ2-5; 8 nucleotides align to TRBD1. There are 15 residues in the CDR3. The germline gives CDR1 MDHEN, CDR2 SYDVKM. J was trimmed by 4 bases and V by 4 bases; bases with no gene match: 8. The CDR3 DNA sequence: TGTGCCAGCAGTTCAGGGGGCAAGGTACGAGAGACCCAGTACTTC. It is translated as CASSSGGKVRETQYF.

The CDR3 loop reads CASSFAGGSTDTQYF. In DNA, the CDR3 is TGTGCCAGCAGCTTTGCGGGGGGTTCCACAGATACGCAGTATTTT. The chain combines TRBV5-4 with TRBJ2-3; 8 bases agree with TRBD2. The V gene's germline CDR1 is SGHNT and CDR2 YYREEE (reference sequence). Trimming at V came to 2 bases and at J to 2 bases, leaving 4 bases not matched to a gene. The CDR3 totals 15 residues. The full variable domain, in which reference TRBV5-4 and TRBJ2-3 provide the parts outside the CDR3, is ETGVTQSPTHLIKTRGQQVTLRCSSQSGHNTVSWYQQALGQGPQFIFQYYREEENGRGNFPPRFSGLQFPNYSSELNVNALELDDSALYLCASSFAGGSTDTQYFGPGTRLTVL.

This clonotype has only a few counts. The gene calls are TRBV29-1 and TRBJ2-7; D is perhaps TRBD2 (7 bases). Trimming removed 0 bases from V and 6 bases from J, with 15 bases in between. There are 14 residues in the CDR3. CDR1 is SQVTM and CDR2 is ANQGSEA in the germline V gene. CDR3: CSVEDLRGAGEQYF. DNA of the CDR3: TGCAGCGTTGAAGATCTTCGGGGGGCCGGCGAGCAGTACTTC.

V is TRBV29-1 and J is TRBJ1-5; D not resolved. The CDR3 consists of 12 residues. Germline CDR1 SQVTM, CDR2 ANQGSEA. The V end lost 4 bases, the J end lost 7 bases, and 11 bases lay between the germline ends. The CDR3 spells CSVGEGKQPQHF. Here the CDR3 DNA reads TGCAGCGTTGGGGAGGGAAAGCAGCCCCAGCATTTT.

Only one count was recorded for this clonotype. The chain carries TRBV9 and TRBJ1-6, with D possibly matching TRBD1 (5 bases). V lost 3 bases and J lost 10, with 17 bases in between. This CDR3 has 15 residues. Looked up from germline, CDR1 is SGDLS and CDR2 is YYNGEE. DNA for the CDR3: TGTGCCAGCAGCGCCGGGGCGGGGTTGGGATCACCCCTCCACTTT. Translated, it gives CASSAGAGLGSPLHF.

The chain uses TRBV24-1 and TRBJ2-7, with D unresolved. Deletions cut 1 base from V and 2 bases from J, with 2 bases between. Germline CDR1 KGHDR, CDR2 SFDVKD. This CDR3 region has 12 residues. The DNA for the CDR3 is TGTGCCACCAGTGATTTCCCCTACGAGCAGTACTTC. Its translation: CATSDFPYEQYF.

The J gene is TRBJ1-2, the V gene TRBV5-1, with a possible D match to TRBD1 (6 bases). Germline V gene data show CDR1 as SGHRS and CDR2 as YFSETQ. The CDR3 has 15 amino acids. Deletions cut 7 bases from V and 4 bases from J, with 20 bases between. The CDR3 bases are TGCGCCAGCTCATCTGGGTGGGGGCAGATCTATGGCTACACCTTC. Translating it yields CASSSGWGQIYGYTF.

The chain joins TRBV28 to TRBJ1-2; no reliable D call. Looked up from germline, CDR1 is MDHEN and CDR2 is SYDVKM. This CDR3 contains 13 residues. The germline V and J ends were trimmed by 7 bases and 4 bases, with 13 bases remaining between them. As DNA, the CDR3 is TGTGCCAGCATCCCGGGAGCTTCCTATGGCTACACCTTC. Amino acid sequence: CASIPGASYGYTF.

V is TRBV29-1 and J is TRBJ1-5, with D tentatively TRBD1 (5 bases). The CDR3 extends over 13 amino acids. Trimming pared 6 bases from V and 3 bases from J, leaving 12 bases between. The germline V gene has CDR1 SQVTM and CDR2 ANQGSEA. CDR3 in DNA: TGCAGCGTCATCCTGGGGCTCAATCAGCCCCAGCATTTT. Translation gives CSVILGLNQPQHF.

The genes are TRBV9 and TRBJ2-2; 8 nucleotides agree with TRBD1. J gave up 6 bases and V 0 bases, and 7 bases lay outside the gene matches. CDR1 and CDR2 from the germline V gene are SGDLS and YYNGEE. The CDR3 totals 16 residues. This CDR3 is CASSVGPPGGPGELFF. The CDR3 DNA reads TGTGCCAGCAGCGTAGGCCCCCCAGGGGGCCCCGGGGAGCTGTTTTTT.

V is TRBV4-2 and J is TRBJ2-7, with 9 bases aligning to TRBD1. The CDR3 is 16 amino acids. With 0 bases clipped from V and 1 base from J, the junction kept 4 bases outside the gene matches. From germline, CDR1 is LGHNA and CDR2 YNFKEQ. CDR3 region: CASSQEGGTGSYEQYF. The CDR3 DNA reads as TGTGCCAGCAGCCAAGAAGGAGGGACAGGGTCCTACGAGCAGTACTTC.

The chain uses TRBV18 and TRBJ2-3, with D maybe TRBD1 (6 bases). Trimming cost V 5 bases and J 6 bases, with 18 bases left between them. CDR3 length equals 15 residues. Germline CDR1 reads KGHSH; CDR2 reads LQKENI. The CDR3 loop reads CASSIGAYQGDTQYF. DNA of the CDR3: TGTGCCAGCTCAATCGGGGCCTATCAGGGGGATACGCAGTATTTT.

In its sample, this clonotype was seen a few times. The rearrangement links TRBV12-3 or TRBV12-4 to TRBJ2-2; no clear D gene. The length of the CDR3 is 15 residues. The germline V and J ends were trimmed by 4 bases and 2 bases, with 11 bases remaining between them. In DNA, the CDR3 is TGTGCCAGCAGTTCCCTCCCCCCCAACACCGGGGAGCTGTTTTTT. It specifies CASSSLPPNTGELFF.

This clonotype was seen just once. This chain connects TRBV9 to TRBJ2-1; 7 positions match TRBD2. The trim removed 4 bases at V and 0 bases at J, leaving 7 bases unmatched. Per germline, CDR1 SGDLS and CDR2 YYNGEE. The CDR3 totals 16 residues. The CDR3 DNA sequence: TGTGCCAGCAGCCCCCGAACGGGAGGCTCCTACAATGAGCAGTTCTTC. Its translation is CASSPRTGGSYNEQFF.

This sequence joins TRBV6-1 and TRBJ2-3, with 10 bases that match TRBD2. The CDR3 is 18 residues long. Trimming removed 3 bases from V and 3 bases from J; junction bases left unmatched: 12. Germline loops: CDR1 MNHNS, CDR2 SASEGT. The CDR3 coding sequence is TGTGCCAGCAGTGACTCTAGCGGGGGTACGAATTGGACAGATACGCAGTATTTT. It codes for CASSDSSGGTNWTDTQYF.

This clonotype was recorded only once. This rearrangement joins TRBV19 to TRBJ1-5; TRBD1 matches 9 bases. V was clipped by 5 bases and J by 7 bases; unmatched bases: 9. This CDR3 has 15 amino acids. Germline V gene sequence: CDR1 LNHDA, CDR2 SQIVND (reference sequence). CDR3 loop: CASSSGTGFWQPQHF. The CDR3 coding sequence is TGTGCCAGTAGTTCTGGGACAGGGTTTTGGCAGCCCCAGCATTTT.

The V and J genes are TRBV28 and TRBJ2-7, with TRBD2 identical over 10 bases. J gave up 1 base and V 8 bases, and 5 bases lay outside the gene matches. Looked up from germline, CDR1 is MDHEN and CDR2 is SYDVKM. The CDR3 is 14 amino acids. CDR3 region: CASRTSGSSYEQYF. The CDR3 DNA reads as TGTGCCAGCCGGACTAGCGGATCTTCCTACGAGCAGTACTTC.

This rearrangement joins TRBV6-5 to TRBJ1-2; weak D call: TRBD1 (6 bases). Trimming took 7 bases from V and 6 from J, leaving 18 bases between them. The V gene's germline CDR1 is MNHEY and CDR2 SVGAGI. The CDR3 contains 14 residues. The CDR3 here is CASTSGGGIHGYTF. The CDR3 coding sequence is TGTGCCAGCACCTCCGGAGGGGGAATACATGGCTACACCTTC.

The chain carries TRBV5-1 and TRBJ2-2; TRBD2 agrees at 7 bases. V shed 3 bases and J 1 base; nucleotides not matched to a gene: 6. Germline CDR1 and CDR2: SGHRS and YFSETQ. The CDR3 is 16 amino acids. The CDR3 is CASSSDPSGNTGELFF. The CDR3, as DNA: TGCGCCAGCAGCTCCGACCCTAGCGGGAACACCGGGGAGCTGTTTTTT.

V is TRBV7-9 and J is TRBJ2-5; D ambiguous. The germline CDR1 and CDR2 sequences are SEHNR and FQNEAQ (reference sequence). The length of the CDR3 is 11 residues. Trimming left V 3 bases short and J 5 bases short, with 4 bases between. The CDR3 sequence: CASSLSETQYF. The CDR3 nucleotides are TGTGCCAGCAGCTTGTCCGAGACCCAGTACTTC.